The entry below gives a single T cell receptor (beta chain) sequence along with its context. Other DNA variants within this sample encode the same CDR3. The trim removed 8 bases at V and 5 bases at J, leaving 7 bases unmatched. This CDR3 contains 13 residues. Germline V lookup: CDR1 KGHDR, CDR2 SFDVKD. This sample was taken from a study of blood T cell repertoires in COVID-19. Overall study context: The study drew acute and convalescent COVID-19 samples from the United States, Italy and Spain. Sources were T cells, B-cell-depleted T cells, or PBMCs; the material itself was cDNA or gDNA.

As processed by the authors: Researchers report that nucleated cell counts were estimated from reference gene primer amplification. Here immunoSEQ multiplex PCR was the method, and the copy in TCRdb shows in-frame clones only, minus some. V and J calls and clone size come straight from that table; D and trimming were deduced from the DNA. This sample has under 250,000 clones; 84% occur once, and the top ten carry less than 2%. Material for sequencing was peripheral blood. This TCR came from a woman aged 40 to 50 who had recovered from COVID-19. The chain joins TRBV24-1 to TRBJ2-5, with TRBD1 identical over 7 bases. The CDR3 DNA is TGTGCCACCAAAAGGGGGCCGGGTGAGACCCAGTACTTC. Translated: CATKRGPGETQYF.